This T cell receptor beta chain was found in a study of T cells after yellow fever vaccination. Looking at the study overall: Preparation used SMART-Seq v4 Ultra Low Input for the low-cell-number fractions.

The CDR3 runs 17 residues. The trim removed 4 bases at V and 4 bases at J, leaving 13 bases unmatched. Germline CDR1 and CDR2: SEHNR and FQNEAQ (reference sequence). Researchers made TCR cDNA using 5'RACE template switching, and this step added a universal primer site and UMIs. Each CDR3 protein is one row after TCRdb ran MiXCR on the 5' RACE reads. The sample holds about 400,000 distinct CDR3 sequences; 6.2% are singletons and the top ten take 15%. The sample holds many counts of this clonotype. Its cognate antigen is unknown. Study results and caveats: Shared CD4/CD8 clonotypes were a small share, likely from convergent recombination. Abundant clonotypes from the bulk population could get into FACS-sorted repertoires as contaminants.

The source material was PBMCs, sampled 5 days after the yellow fever booster vaccination. The sequence was collected from a man aged 30 to 39 who received the YFV17D yellow fever vaccine. The chain carries TRBV7-9 and TRBJ2-1; TRBD2 matches 7 bases. The CDR3 region is CASSSKRRLAVYNEQFF. DNA of the CDR3: TGTGCCAGCAGCTCCAAACGCCGGCTAGCGGTATACAATGAGCAGTTCTTC.